What follows is one TCR beta chain and its context. This clone has just a few counts. Its recognized antigen is unknown. No base qualities exist here, and no much larger clone lies one base off it. The cohort was made up of approximately 670 healthy bone marrow donors. At the time of sampling, every cohort member was nominally healthy, though immune exposures that went unrecorded were likely present. The donor tested CMV seronegative and was one of the 352 seronegative cohort members. A peripheral blood sample was collected from each donor, and TCR beta sequencing was performed on peripheral blood mononuclear cells. The Qiagen DNeasy Blood Extraction Kit was used to extract genomic DNA from the blood cell samples. This specimen comes from a study of cytomegalovirus exposure and HLA in healthy donors (TCRdb year 2017). For context, the study as a whole: According to an earlier analysis of a few hundred of the donors, about 179 million T cells yielded roughly 110 million unique TCR beta sequences and more than 250 Gb of sequence data. Approximately 300 gigabases of sequencing data and 70 million to 85 million unique TCR sequences were included in an early release covering about 700 HLA-typed donors. Of the roughly 400 genotyped donors, approximately 82% fell in the genetic ancestry cluster associated with self-reported Caucasian donors. The study aimed to test whether cataloging public T cell receptors could reveal signatures of past pathogen exposure. Using immunosequencing, the study profiled T cell repertoires from 640 or so subjects and related those repertoires to cytomegalovirus serostatus. In addition to the first cohort of 666 subjects, a separate validation cohort of 120 different subjects was used. The study combined high-throughput TCR immunosequencing, statistical association of individual TCRs with disease status, and machine learning to predict cytomegalovirus infection status. To study patterns of TCR occurrence, a later analysis re-analyzed previously published TCR beta repertoires from around 670 donors and added high-resolution HLA genotyping. In the later analysis, no new phenotypic data were used to find candidate immune exposures; instead, reliance was placed on TCR beta sequences and their occurrence across donors. In an earlier analysis of about 590 of the donors, high-throughput TCR beta sequencing was used to judge whether each TCR beta V gene segment behaved as functional or pseudogenic. Donor age, sex, ethnicity and CMV serostatus were compiled alongside the repertoire data. A later genetic analysis used genome-wide SNP genotypes for about 60% of the roughly 700 donors, treating that subset as a discovery cohort. All discovery cohort repertoires had been generated on a single sequencing platform. HLA typing included class I and class II loci at four-digit resolution. Typing coverage differed by locus: A, B, C, DRB1 and DQB1 were typed in roughly 620-630 donors, DQA1 in 522, DPA1 in over 600, and DPB1 in roughly 450. Because of strong linkage in the cohort, 5 or 6 DR-DQ haplotypes were treated as single units for association and clustering. Across about 370 genotyped donors of the cohort, an average of 235,054 unique TCR beta nucleotide sequences per donor were sequenced, and approximately 19% of those sequences were non-productive. Results and caveats for the whole study, not just this receptor: In a later genetic analysis, fewer N-insertions in productive TCRs were reported among donors in an Asian-associated ancestry cluster than the roughly 700-donor mean. Correlated functional status among segregating V segments might be attributable to linkage disequilibrium, but an unknown experimental factor could not be ruled out. For the cohort, immune exposure information was limited to CMV serostatus. HLA typing was unavailable for some donors at each locus, so association tests used only the typed subset. V-gene and J-gene trimming of TCR beta chains was associated with a missense DCLRE1C variant in a later genetic analysis, and the association was replicated in an independent cohort. The authors suggested that the approach could potentially be extended to other disease states and immunological phenotypes. Three of the identified cytomegalovirus-associated TCR beta chains were confirmed in vitro to be specific for cytomegalovirus antigens. In both the original and validation cohorts, the classifier was reported to diagnose cytomegalovirus status with high specificity and sensitivity. A later analysis associated around 16,000 TCR beta sequences with specific HLA alleles at a false discovery rate of 0.05. Because counts were too low, roughly 18 rarely observed V segments, including chromosome 9 orphons, were left out of the earlier analysis of 587 of the donors. A further reported finding was that TCR beta sequences accurately predicted the HLA-A and HLA-B alleles for most subjects in the first cohort. A later analysis found that most CMV-associated TCR beta chains appeared HLA-restricted, with HLA associations seemingly driven largely by CMV exposure. In a later analysis, HLA-associated TCR beta chains were found to be more clonally expanded and to have lower generation probabilities than equally common non-associated chains. According to a later analysis, parvovirus B19, influenza, CMV and Epstein-Barr virus appeared linked to several top co-occurrence clusters. Roughly uniform sequencing depth across donors was assumed in presence/absence analyses, although this assumption may not hold. In an earlier analysis of approximately 590 of the donors, most TCR beta V segments were observed in productive rearrangements about 87% or about 30% of the time, broadly matching IMGT annotations. When HLA alleles, especially DR and DQ, strongly co-occurred, attributing TCR associations to individual alleles was difficult. According to a later analysis, TCR association rates differed among HLA loci, with DRB1 alleles showing the most associated TCRs and HLA-C alleles showing the fewest. The study gave a list of 150 to 200 TCR beta chains associated with cytomegalovirus. A group of highly shared sequence variants was considered likely to be a technical artifact of the sequencing pipeline. Across donors, most TCR sequences were observed very rarely, whereas some public TCRs were present in many individuals. In this cohort, only TCR beta chains were sequenced, and detectable features were limited by the absence of alpha or paired-chain data.

The receptor library was made with the immunoSEQ multiplex PCR assay. A mixture of 60 forward primers for TCR Vbeta segments and 13 reverse primers for TCR Jbeta segments was used in the multiplex PCR. The CDR3 region of rearranged TCR beta genes was amplified from genomic DNA by a multiplex PCR assay. The amplified TCR beta libraries were sequenced on the Illumina HiSeq System as 87-base-pair reads. Per the authors' processing: In a later analysis, 80 million or so unique TCR beta chains were counted across the 650 to 700 repertoires, and roughly 10 million of these chains were shared by at least two donors. To remove PCR and sequencing errors, raw reads were error-corrected and collapsed into unique sequences using a nearest-neighbor algorithm that merged closely related sequences. To assign V, D and J gene segments, CDR3 sequences were aligned to IMGT reference sequences. For a sequence to be retained, at least a six-nucleotide match to both a V gene segment and a J gene segment was required. A rearrangement was called productive if the CDR3 had no stop codons and remained in frame with V and J, and every other rearrangement was called non-productive. CDR3 was defined according to IMGT convention as the region running from the second conserved V-encoded cysteine to the conserved J-encoded phenylalanine. In an earlier analysis of some 550 of the donors, sequences lacking an unambiguous match to a single V gene segment were excluded. In an earlier analysis of a few hundred of the donors, V segments were called functional above 56.7% productive rearrangements and were called segregating when the between-donor standard deviation exceeded 5%. To diagnose cytomegalovirus status from the catalog of TCR beta chain sequences, a statistical classification framework was built. A later analysis assigned V and J genes by comparing TCR nucleotide sequences with IMGT/GENE-DB human TR gene sequences. The TCRdist pipeline was used in a later analysis to assign CDR3 sequences and most-parsimonious VDJ recombination scenarios. In a later analysis, every TCR beta chain was defined by the combination of its CDR3 amino acid sequence and its V-gene family, and reads without a unique V-gene family were dropped. A later analysis removed 550 to 650 highly shared, low-generation-probability nucleotide sequences to deal with suspected cross-contamination and a sequencing artifact. For each public chain, a later analysis derived a clonal expansion index from normalized ranks of inferred template counts within each repertoire. A later analysis computed generation probabilities with a VDJ recombination model fitted to out-of-frame rearrangements, and checked the results against IGoR. Hypergeometric tests were used in a later analysis to score TCR-TCR, TCR-HLA and TCR-CMV co-occurrence, with a repertoire-size bias correction applied to the TCR pairs. To estimate false discovery rates, a later analysis permuted the HLA or CMV assignments 20 times. In a later analysis, co-occurring TCRs were grouped using DBSCAN, with TCRdist sequence similarity added in when clustering inside HLA-allele-positive subsets. For co-occurrence clustering, repertoires with fewer than 30,000 or more than 120,000 public chains were excluded, along with five repertoires with anomalous nucleotide sharing. TCRdb took over this immuneACCESS table, retaining in-frame rearrangements with V and J assigned. Such tables are incomplete; in checked studies, under half of the missing clones stem from an unresolved V gene, and the remainder is unexplained. The V and J calls and clone size are taken from that table; D and trimming were inferred from the DNA. For this sample there are 110,000 or so clones; over 65% appear just once. The ten largest clones represent around 2.5% of the sample.

Material for sequencing was PBMCs. The receptor comes from a woman under 30 in good health and CMV-seronegative.

The CDR3: CASSLSGGVGTEAFF. The sequenced DNA: TGTGCCAGCAGCTTGTCAGGGGGAGTCGGCACTGAAGCTTTCTTT. Rearrangement joined TRBV7-8 to TRBJ1-1, with 7 bases in between that match TRBD1. After removal of 3 bases from V and 4 bases from J, the junction retains 8 bases not matched to a gene. Inclusive of the bounding cysteine and phenylalanine, the CDR3 is 15 residues long. Left in the record is the CDR3 DNA by itself, 45 bases read in frame from the first base. CDR1 and CDR2 were assigned from the germline V gene as SGHVS and FQNEAQ.